One and the same sample provided the 24 T cell receptor beta chains below, sequenced in a study of cytomegalovirus exposure and HLA in healthy donors. With 60 Vbeta and 13 Jbeta primers, the PCR was carried out. Profiled with immunoSEQ multiplex PCR; TCRdb holds only in-frame clones, not every one. The sample records approximately 79,000 clones, under 80% being singletons. Sequenced sample: PBMCs. These receptors originate from a man aged 35 to 55 in good health and CMV-seropositive.

The V and J genes are TRBV28 and TRBJ2-7; TRBD2 matches at 7 bases. Germline CDR1 is MDHEN and CDR2 is SYDVKM. The V segment lost 6 bases and the J segment 2 bases; nucleotides outside the gene matches: 10. The CDR3 has 15 amino acids. This CDR3 is CASRPGEGPAYEQYF. Here the CDR3 DNA reads TGTGCCAGCAGGCCCGGGGAGGGGCCCGCCTACGAGCAGTACTTC.

The rearrangement joins TRBV10-2 to TRBJ2-2; 9 nucleotides agree with TRBD1. V trimming: 0 bases; J trimming: 4 bases; junction bases outside the gene matches: 9. The germline CDR1 and CDR2 sequences are WSHSY and SAAADI. This CDR3 is built from 18 residues. The CDR3 bases are TGCGCCAGCAGTGAGTCGAGACGGACAGGGGATATCACCGGGGAGCTGTTTTTT. Encoded protein: CASSESRRTGDITGELFF.

This rearrangement joins TRBV2 to TRBJ1-5; 7 nucleotides line up with TRBD1. CDR3 length: 13 amino acids. Germline V gene sequence: CDR1 SNHLY, CDR2 FYNNEI. Trimming cost V 6 bases and J 2 bases; bases outside gene matches: 1. CDR3 in DNA: TGTGCCAGCAGGGGGACAGGCAATCAGCCCCAGCATTTT. This encodes CASRGTGNQPQHF.

The chain couples TRBV4-3 to TRBJ2-7, with 9 bases lining up with TRBD1. Germline V lookup: CDR1 LGHNA, CDR2 YSLEER. After removal of 1 base from V and 7 bases from J, the junction contained 11 bases not matched to a gene. The CDR3 is 16 residues long. This CDR3 reads CASSQGEAQGAGEQYF. The CDR3 DNA follows: TGCGCCAGCAGCCAAGGAGAGGCACAGGGGGCTGGTGAGCAGTACTTC.

The chain is built from TRBV9 and TRBJ1-6; D remains unclear. V was cut by 2 bases and J by 9 bases, with 15 bases left in between. Per germline, CDR1 SGDLS and CDR2 YYNGEE. This CDR3 contains 15 residues. CDR3 nucleotides: TGTGCCAGCAGCGTGGCCACCGGGGAGAGTTCACCCCTCCACTTT. Encoded protein: CASSVATGESSPLHF.

This rearrangement joins TRBV18 to TRBJ2-6; 7 positions agree with TRBD1. Per germline, CDR1 KGHSH and CDR2 LQKENI. V lost 0 bases, J lost 2 bases, and 7 bases stayed unmatched. There are 18 residues in the CDR3. The CDR3 loop is CASSPPNRGRAGANVLTF. CDR3 nucleotide sequence: TGTGCCAGCTCACCACCTAACAGGGGTAGGGCTGGGGCCAACGTCCTGACTTTC.

This chain links TRBV4-2 with TRBJ2-5; 12 bases match TRBD2. CDR3 length: 18 residues. Unmatched junction bases numbered 14, after V lost 4 bases and J lost 5 bases. The germline V gene has CDR1 LGHNA and CDR2 YNFKEQ. CDR3 bases: TGTGCCAGCAGCCGCCACCCGTCTAGCGGGGGGGCGGGGGAGACCCAGTACTTC. It specifies CASSRHPSSGGAGETQYF.

On this clone: The junction differs from germline at one of its ends, possibly a read error. The V call is TRBV25-1, the J call TRBJ2-7; D is perhaps TRBD1 (6 bases). The length of the CDR3 is 14 residues. In germline, CDR1 is MGHDK, CDR2 SYGVNS. CDR3 in DNA: TGTGCCAGCAGCCCGAGACAGGCGGGTTACGAGCAGCACTTC. It specifies CASSPRQAGYEQHF.

This rearrangement joins TRBV5-1 to TRBJ2-7, with D possibly being TRBD1 (6 bases). CDR3 length: 17 amino acids. Germline V gene sequence: CDR1 SGHRS, CDR2 YFSETQ. Trimming took off 2 bases at V and 2 bases at J, with 20 bases between the two ends. In DNA form, the CDR3 reads TGCGCCAGCAGCTTCGCAGTGGACAGTTTGATTCCCTACGAGCAGTACTTC. Translated: CASSFAVDSLIPYEQYF.

CDR3 DNA sequence: TGTGCCAGCAGTTCAGGACAGGACCTCTCCTACGAGCAGTACTTC. It yields the protein CASSSGQDLSYEQYF. The V and J genes are TRBV28 and TRBJ2-7, with 7 bases fitting TRBD1. The V gene's germline CDR1 is MDHEN and CDR2 SYDVKM. The junction had 6 bases not matched to a gene; V was cut back by 4 bases and J by 0 bases. The CDR3 totals 15 residues.

The J gene is TRBJ2-1, the V gene TRBV4-1; 12 bases agree with TRBD2. Germline CDR1 MGHRA, CDR2 YSYEKL. Trimming removed 1 base from V and 6 bases from J; junction bases left unmatched: 4. The CDR3 has 16 residues. CDR3: CASSQVLAGGGNEQFF. CDR3 bases: TGCGCCAGCAGCCAAGTACTAGCGGGGGGTGGCAATGAGCAGTTCTTC.

V and J are TRBV28 and TRBJ1-4; 9 nucleotides align to TRBD1. The CDR3 runs 14 residues. J gave up 7 bases and V 4 bases, and 4 bases lay outside the gene matches. The germline gives CDR1 MDHEN, CDR2 SYDVKM. CDR3 in amino acids: CASSSQGAREKLFF. In DNA form, the CDR3 reads TGTGCCAGCAGTTCACAGGGGGCTCGTGAAAAACTGTTTTTT.

This rearrangement joins TRBV5-4 to TRBJ2-1; 8 bases are a match to TRBD1. The trim removed 5 bases at V and 6 bases at J, leaving 4 bases unmatched. The CDR3 runs to 13 residues. Germline lookup yields CDR1 SGHNT and CDR2 YYREEE (reference sequence). CDR3 bases: TGTGCCAGCAGTTTGACAGGGGCCAATGAGCAGTTCTTC. It yields the protein CASSLTGANEQFF.

In its sample, this clone was seen many times. Here the CDR3 DNA reads TGTGCCAGCAGCTTTAGCTCGAACACTGAAGCTTTCTTT. Protein product: CASSFSSNTEAFF. V is TRBV5-5 and J is TRBJ1-1, with no clear D. The CDR3 is made up of 13 amino acids. With 2 bases removed from V and 1 base from J, the gap between germline ends came to 6 bases. Germline V gives CDR1 SGHKS, CDR2 YYEKEE (reference sequence). The entire variable domain, with the rest obtained from reference TRBV5-5 and TRBJ1-1, is as follows: DAGVTQSPTHLIKTRGQQVTLRCSPISGHKSVSWYQQVLGQGPQFIFQYYEKEERGRGNFPDRFSARQFPNYSSELNVNALLLGDSALYLCASSFSSNTEAFFGQGTRLTVV.

This chain joins TRBV14 and TRBJ2-7; 8 positions match TRBD2. CDR1 is SGHDN and CDR2 is FVKESK in the germline V gene. V gave up 3 bases and J gave up 4 bases; unmatched junction bases: 8. The CDR3 loop spans 15 amino acids. This chain's CDR3 is CASSQKRELRYEQYF. DNA of the CDR3: TGTGCCAGCAGCCAGAAGCGGGAGTTAAGGTACGAGCAGTACTTC.

V gene TRBV2 combines with J gene TRBJ1-4; 8 bases fit TRBD1. CDR3 length: 14 residues. After removal of 5 bases from V and 8 bases from J, the junction contained 7 bases not matched to a gene. Germline values: CDR1 SNHLY, CDR2 FYNNEI. Here the CDR3 reads CASSWTGIREKLFF. The CDR3 nucleotides read TGTGCCAGCAGTTGGACAGGGATAAGGGAAAAACTGTTTTTT.

The chain carries TRBV15 and TRBJ2-3, with no clear D. The CDR3 contains 15 residues. Trimming took 0 bases from V and 0 from J, leaving 7 bases between them. Per germline, CDR1 LNHNV and CDR2 YYDKDF (reference sequence). CDR3 DNA sequence: TGTGCCACCAGCAGAGAAATCCTCAGCACAGATACGCAGTATTTT. Protein: CATSREILSTDTQYF.

This chain's CDR3 is CASSFDRGPGSPLHF. Written as DNA, the CDR3 is TGTGCCAGCAGTTTCGACAGGGGGCCCGGGTCACCCCTCCACTTT. The J gene is TRBJ1-6, the V gene TRBV6-5, with 10 bases that match TRBD1. CDR3 length: 15 amino acids. V was clipped by 4 bases and J by 10 bases; unmatched bases: 7. Germline CDR1 is MNHEY and CDR2 is SVGAGI.

The chain joins TRBV6-6 to TRBJ2-7; TRBD2 might be the D (6 bases). The germline V and J ends were trimmed by 6 bases and 6 bases, with 15 bases remaining between them. The CDR3 is 13 amino acids. Germline loops: CDR1 MNHNY, CDR2 SVGAGI (reference sequence). The CDR3 coding sequence is TGTGCCAGCAGCCGACTAGGTTCGGGCGAGCAGTACTTC. Translation gives CASSRLGSGEQYF.

This clone was picked up a small number of times. The chain is built from TRBV11-2 and TRBJ1-2; D uncertain. The CDR3 has 15 amino acids. Germline V CDR1 and CDR2: SGHAT, FQNNGV. V was shortened by 0 bases and J by 8 bases, with 16 bases between the two germline ends. The CDR3 sequence is CASSLDPTSYGGYTF. CDR3 nucleotides: TGTGCCAGCAGCTTAGATCCCACATCATACGGGGGCTACACCTTC.

This clone was picked up a small number of times. The chain carries TRBV5-1 and TRBJ2-7; 9 bases are shared with TRBD1. Germline CDR1 reads SGHRS; CDR2 reads YFSETQ. The CDR3 is 15 residues long. J gave up 6 bases and V 2 bases, and 9 bases lay outside the gene matches. CDR3 nucleotides: TGCGCCAGCAGCTTATCGGGACAGGGACGAGTCGAGCAGTACTTC. It specifies CASSLSGQGRVEQYF.

The chain recombines TRBV2 with TRBJ2-5, with 10 bases aligning to TRBD2. The J call could be wrong; TRBJ2-7 is a better fit for the DNA end. Germline CDR1 SNHLY, CDR2 FYNNEI. The CDR3 loop spans 15 amino acids. CDR3 in DNA: TGTGCCAGCAGTGGTAGCGGGGGGTTATTTTACGAGCAGTACTTC. Encoded protein: CASSGSGGLFYEQYF.

The chain couples TRBV5-4 to TRBJ2-2, with TRBD2 identical over 13 bases. The V gene's germline CDR1 is SGHNT and CDR2 YYREEE (reference sequence). This CDR3 region has 17 residues. The V segment lost 4 bases and the J segment 5 bases; nucleotides outside the gene matches: 8. The chain's CDR3 is CASSPRTSGGGTGELFF. In DNA, the CDR3 is TGTGCCAGCAGCCCACGGACTAGCGGGGGCGGAACCGGGGAGCTGTTTTTT.

The rearrangement links TRBV28 to TRBJ2-5; 10 bases align to TRBD1. The J call is doubtful: the DNA matches TRBJ2-7 better. CDR1 is MDHEN and CDR2 is SYDVKM in the germline V gene. The length of the CDR3 is 16 residues. CDR3 loop: CASSKMPGQGTDEQYF. The CDR3 region has the DNA TGTGCCAGCAGTAAAATGCCGGGACAGGGGACGGACGAGCAGTACTTC.